The 27 T cell receptor beta chains in this list originate from one sample, sequenced in a study of patients and donors after allogeneic stem cell transplantation. TCRdb reanalysed the RT-PCR reads using MiXCR and keeps one entry per CDR3 protein. The repertoire consists of approximately 140,000 distinct CDR3 sequences, with 30% to 45% occurring once and the leading ten covering about 50%. Sequenced input: blood, either unsorted or a sorted T cell fraction (not recorded which). The receptors stem from a human donor who was either an allogeneic HSCT recipient or a stem cell or donor lymphocyte infusion donor (not recorded which). It is not recorded whose cells these are; they may come from a transplant donor.

This clonotype was seen only a few times. V usage is TRBV11-2 and J usage is TRBJ2-1; TRBD2 aligns across 10 bases. The length of the CDR3 is 14 residues. V dropped 4 bases and J dropped 9; count of bases not matched to a gene: 6. Germline V lookup: CDR1 SGHAT, CDR2 FQNNGV. The CDR3 DNA reads as TGTGCCAGCAGCTCGAGCGGGGGGGTGATTGAGCAGTTCTTC. The encoded protein is CASSSSGGVIEQFF. The whole variable domain, remainder taken from reference TRBV11-2 and TRBJ2-1, is EAGVAQSPRYKIIEKRQSVAFWCNPISGHATLYWYQQILGQGPKLLIQFQNNGVVDDSQLPKDRFSAERLKGVDSTLKIQPAKLEDSAVYLCASSSSGGVIEQFFGPGTRLTVL.

This clonotype has a handful of counts. The chain couples TRBV12-3 or TRBV12-4 to TRBJ1-1; D not resolved. Between the trimmed V and J ends, which lost 3 bases and 3 bases, there was a span of 8 bases. CDR3 length equals 13 residues. The DNA of the CDR3 is TGTGCCAGCAGTTTTGGGCAGGACACTGAAGCTTTCTTT. Residues: CASSFGQDTEAFF.

The rearrangement joins TRBV20-1 to TRBJ1-6; D remains unclear. The length of the CDR3 is 13 residues. From germline, CDR1 is DFQATT and CDR2 SNEGSKA (reference sequence). Trimming took off 4 bases at V and 0 bases at J, with 4 bases between the two ends. The CDR3 protein is CSAINSYNSPLHF. DNA for the CDR3: TGCAGTGCTATTAACTCCTATAATTCACCCCTCCACTTT.

This CDR3 reads CASSFSLRRTDTQYF. The CDR3 nucleotides are TGTGCCAGCAGCTTTTCCTTGCGGCGCACAGATACGCAGTATTTT. The genes are TRBV7-8 and TRBJ2-3; D not certain. The CDR3 sequence is 15 residues long. Trimming removed 3 bases from V and 1 base from J, with 11 bases in between. CDR1 is SGHVS, CDR2 FQNEAQ, per germline.

This chain connects TRBV6-4 to TRBJ1-6; tentatively, D is TRBD1 (5 bases). V was trimmed by 3 bases and J by 6 bases, leaving 9 bases between them. The germline V gene encodes CDR1 MRHNA and CDR2 SNTAGT. The CDR3 spans 14 residues. The CDR3 region is CASSEWGGNSPLHF. The CDR3 region has the DNA TGTGCCAGCAGTGAATGGGGGGGTAATTCACCCCTCCACTTT.

This chain joins TRBV10-3 and TRBJ2-7; the D gene is possibly TRBD2 (5 bases). V lost 6 bases and J lost 0, with 15 bases in between. CDR3 size: 15 residues. The V gene's germline CDR1 is ENHRY and CDR2 SYGVKD. CDR3 in amino acids: CAIRARTSTSYEQYF. The CDR3 nucleotides read TGTGCCATCAGAGCCCGGACTTCTACCTCCTACGAGCAGTACTTC.

This clonotype was seen a few times. J is TRBJ1-5 and V is TRBV29-1, with a weak D call TRBD1 (5 bases). The germline V gene encodes CDR1 SQVTM and CDR2 ANQGSEA. This CDR3 comprises 14 residues. Trimming pared 7 bases from V and 0 bases from J, leaving 13 bases between. Written as DNA, the CDR3 is TGCAGCGCTATGGACATCGATAGCAATCAGCCCCAGCATTTT. Translated: CSAMDIDSNQPQHF.

This clonotype was seen only a few times. V and J are TRBV6-6 and TRBJ1-2; D ambiguous. The CDR3 consists of 14 residues. From germline, CDR1 is MNHNY and CDR2 SVGAGI (reference sequence). V lost 6 bases, J lost 2 bases, and 13 bases lay in between. In DNA form, the CDR3 reads TGTGCCAGCAGACCCCAGCGAACCAACTATGGCTACACCTTC. Translation: CASRPQRTNYGYTF.

This chain uses TRBV10-3 with TRBJ1-5; 9 bases line up with TRBD1. Germline assignment: CDR1 ENHRY and CDR2 SYGVKD. The CDR3 is 14 residues long. V trimming: 4 bases; J trimming: 4 bases; junction bases outside the gene matches: 2. DNA of the CDR3: TGTGCCATCAGTGGGGGACAGGGTAATCAGCCCCAGCATTTT. Amino acid sequence: CAISGGQGNQPQHF.

This chain joins TRBV12-3 or TRBV12-4 and TRBJ1-2, with 11 positions matching TRBD1. J lost 7 bases, V lost 5 bases, and 9 bases had no gene match. The CDR3 length is 15 residues. Here the CDR3 reads CASSDPGGQGAGYTF. As DNA, the CDR3 is TGTGCCAGCAGTGATCCCGGAGGACAGGGGGCTGGCTACACCTTC.

This clonotype was detected a few times. The chain employs TRBV6-1 and TRBJ1-2; D gene uncertain. Germline CDR1 is MNHNS and CDR2 is SASEGT. V was trimmed by 4 bases and J by 2 bases, leaving 14 bases between them. The CDR3 runs to 15 residues. This CDR3 is CASSGWEKANYGYTF. The CDR3 region has the DNA TGTGCCAGCAGTGGCTGGGAGAAAGCCAACTATGGCTACACCTTC.

The chain is built from TRBV27 and TRBJ1-2; 9 positions agree with TRBD1. The CDR3 is 14 residues long. V lost 5 bases, J lost 8 bases, and 9 bases stayed unmatched. Looked up from germline, CDR1 is MNHEY and CDR2 is SMNVEV (reference sequence). CDR3 amino acids: CASSPWDRVDGYTF. For the CDR3, the DNA is TGTGCCAGCAGTCCCTGGGACAGGGTGGACGGCTACACCTTC.

This chain links TRBV27 with TRBJ2-1, with TRBD2 identical over 10 bases. Losses at the gene ends were 4 bases for V and 7 bases for J; bases not matched to a gene: 7. The germline V gene has CDR1 MNHEY and CDR2 SMNVEV (reference sequence). The CDR3 runs 15 residues. This chain's CDR3 is CASSSLAGARNEQFF. In DNA, the CDR3 is TGTGCCAGCAGTTCGCTAGCGGGGGCTCGGAATGAGCAGTTCTTC.

This clonotype was counted only a few times. The rearrangement joins TRBV12-3 or TRBV12-4 to TRBJ2-4; 10 nucleotides agree with TRBD2. J gave up 0 bases and V 1 base, and 9 bases lay outside the gene matches. This CDR3 comprises 19 residues. CDR3 bases: TGTGCCAGCAGTTTAGAGATAGCGGGGGGCCTTCTAGCCAAAAACATTCAGTACTTC. It translates to CASSLEIAGGLLAKNIQYF.

The chain links TRBV12-3 or TRBV12-4 to TRBJ2-5, with 10 positions matching TRBD1. Germline trimming cut 3 bases from V and 5 bases from J; bases unmatched to any gene: 9. The CDR3 runs 16 residues. CDR3 coding DNA: TGTGCCAGCAGTTTGGGGGACAGGGGACAAAGGGAGACCCAGTACTTC. As protein: CASSLGDRGQRETQYF.

The rearrangement links TRBV11-2 to TRBJ2-7, with D hard to call. This CDR3 region has 11 residues. Germline V gene lookup returns CDR1 SGHAT and CDR2 FQNNGV. Between the trimmed V and J ends, which lost 7 bases and 6 bases, there was a span of 10 bases. CDR3: CASTLVGEQYF. The CDR3 DNA sequence: TGTGCCAGCACCCTGGTGGGCGAGCAGTACTTC.

CDR3 sequence (DNA): TGTGCCAGCAGTACACGACAGGGAAACACTGAAGCTTTCTTT. Translating gives CASSTRQGNTEAFF. The V gene is TRBV6-2 or TRBV6-3, the J gene TRBJ1-1; the match to TRBD1 covers 7 bases. There are 14 residues in the CDR3. The V gene's germline CDR1 is MNHEY and CDR2 SVGEGT. Trimming removed 5 bases from V and 2 bases from J; junction bases left unmatched: 5.

The chain is built from TRBV25-1 and TRBJ1-2; D ambiguous. Per germline, CDR1 MGHDK and CDR2 SYGVNS. The V end lost 0 bases, the J end lost 4 bases, and 12 bases lay between the germline ends. This CDR3 spans 15 amino acids. CDR3 nucleotides: TGTGCCAGCAGTGAATATAAGGGAGGTGGCTATGGCTACACCTTC. This encodes CASSEYKGGGYGYTF.

The V and J genes are TRBV6-5 and TRBJ1-1; D is ambiguous. CDR1 is MNHEY and CDR2 is SVGAGI in the germline V gene. V was pared by 0 bases and J by 4 bases, with 6 bases between. This CDR3 has 13 amino acids. For the CDR3, the DNA is TGTGCCAGCAGTTACTCGAAGGGCACTGAAGCTTTCTTT. Encoded protein: CASSYSKGTEAFF.

The J gene is TRBJ1-1, the V gene TRBV6-5; the match to TRBD1 covers 9 bases. Losses at the gene ends were 0 bases for V and 1 base for J; bases not matched to a gene: 9. Looked up from germline, CDR1 is MNHEY and CDR2 is SVGAGI. This CDR3 spans 18 amino acids. DNA of the CDR3: TGTGCCAGCAGTTACTCAGGGACAGGGATGAGCAGGAACACTGAAGCTTTCTTT. Its protein is CASSYSGTGMSRNTEAFF.

This chain connects TRBV7-9 to TRBJ1-6; possibly TRBD1 for D (6 bases). The ends were cut back, 0 bases at V and 2 bases at J, with 8 bases in the middle. The CDR3 has 16 residues. CDR1 and CDR2 from the germline V gene are SEHNR and FQNEAQ (reference sequence). CDR3 region: CASSLAGGAYNSPLHF. The CDR3 nucleotides read TGTGCCAGCAGCTTAGCCGGGGGCGCCTATAATTCACCCCTCCACTTT.

Ten or more counts support this clonotype. The genes are TRBV20-1 and TRBJ1-1; a weak D match, TRBD1 (5 bases). Germline CDR1 is DFQATT and CDR2 is SNEGSKA (reference sequence). The CDR3 length is 12 residues. Trimming stripped 4 bases from V and 2 bases from J, with 8 bases between. The CDR3 coding sequence is TGCAGTGCTACAGACAGCAACACTGAAGCTTTCTTT. As protein: CSATDSNTEAFF.

This sequence joins TRBV9 and TRBJ2-1; D may correspond to TRBD1 or TRBD2 (5 bases each). Germline values: CDR1 SGDLS, CDR2 YYNGEE. This CDR3 comprises 13 residues. V shed 4 bases and J shed 9 bases, with 14 bases lying between them. The CDR3 bases are TGTGCCAGCAGCTCCCGGGACCCCGGTGAGCAGTTCTTC. The encoded protein is CASSSRDPGEQFF.

This rearrangement joins TRBV5-1 to TRBJ1-2; D is unclear. V gave up 1 base and J gave up 2 bases, with 9 bases separating them. The CDR3 runs 14 residues. Per germline, CDR1 SGHRS and CDR2 YFSETQ. CDR3 in DNA: TGCGCCAGCAGCTTGCTAGGTCTCAACTATGGCTACACCTTC. This translates into CASSLLGLNYGYTF.

The chain employs TRBV7-2 and TRBJ1-2; D remains ambiguous. This CDR3 region has 12 residues. The germline gives CDR1 SGHTA, CDR2 FQGNSA. V gave up 3 bases and J gave up 5 bases, with 7 bases separating them. The CDR3 loop is CASSFQAYGYTF. The CDR3 region has the DNA TGTGCCAGCAGCTTCCAGGCGTATGGCTACACCTTC.

There are many counts of this clonotype. V is TRBV5-1 and J is TRBJ2-7; 8 nucleotides match TRBD1. The CDR3 sequence is 14 residues long. Germline-derived CDR1 and CDR2 are SGHRS and YFSETQ. J gave up 5 bases and V 3 bases, and 7 bases lay outside the gene matches. The CDR3 reads CASSSRTGWNEQYV. DNA of the CDR3: TGCGCCAGCAGCTCAAGGACAGGGTGGAACGAGCAGTACGTC.

This clonotype has a handful of counts. The chain carries TRBV18 and TRBJ1-2; perhaps TRBD1 as D (5 bases). The CDR3 spans 13 residues. V shed 3 bases and J shed 8 bases, with 13 bases lying between them. Germline lookup yields CDR1 KGHSH and CDR2 LQKENI. The CDR3 DNA sequence: TGTGCCAGCTCACCGCGCCCTGGGGGGGGCTACACCTTC. Amino acids: CASSPRPGGGYTF.